A selection of T cell receptor beta chains follows, all from one sample in a study of blood T cell repertoires in COVID-19. Measured with immunoSEQ multiplex PCR; TCRdb has only the in-frame clones, and not every one. The data contain 350,000 to 400,000 clones, 85% to 90% of them singletons. The sequencing sample was made of PBMCs or T cells enriched from blood (not recorded which). The receptors derive from a man aged 18 to 30 who had recovered from COVID-19. Each CDR3 is given with its conserved first and last residue. D genes are given only for firm matches. Only some rows state a clone size, as once, few, many or a class for expanded clones.

v_gene	j_gene	d_gene	abundance	CDR3aa	CDR3nt
TRBV28	TRBJ2-1	TRBD2	-	CASRGTAGGDNEQFF	TGTGCCAGCAGGGGTACGGCGGGAGGGGACAATGAGCAGTTCTTC
TRBV28	TRBJ2-1	-	-	CASSFSGTGFYNEQFF	TGTGCCAGCAGTTTCAGTGGAACAGGGTTCTACAATGAGCAGTTCTTC
TRBV6-6	TRBJ1-2	-	-	CASSPLGSYGYTF	TGTGCCAGCAGCCCCCTTGGGAGCTATGGCTACACCTTC
TRBV30	TRBJ1-6	-	-	CAWSEVGRRSSPLHF	TGTGCCTGGAGTGAGGTGGGCAGGAGGTCCTCACCCCTCCACTTT
TRBV28	TRBJ2-1	TRBD2	-	CASSLPGLAGGDEQFF	TGTGCCAGCAGTTTGCCCGGACTAGCGGGAGGCGACGAGCAGTTCTTC
TRBV24-1	TRBJ2-5	-	-	CATSPAGLSRKETQYF	TGTGCCACCAGCCCCGCGGGGTTGTCCAGGAAAGAGACCCAGTACTTC
TRBV9	TRBJ2-5	-	-	CASGTGLAETQYF	TGTGCCAGCGGAACGGGTCTTGCAGAGACCCAGTACTTC
TRBV18	TRBJ2-7	TRBD2	-	CASSSRLAGVNEQYF	TGTGCCAGCTCCTCACGACTAGCGGGAGTAAACGAGCAGTACTTC
TRBV27	TRBJ2-7	-	-	CASSLAGPSYEQYF	TGTGCCAGCAGTTTAGCGGGACCCTCCTACGAGCAGTACTTC
TRBV6-1	TRBJ1-1	-	-	CASSEAAHREAFF	TGTGCCAGCAGTGAAGCGGCCCACAGGGAAGCTTTCTTT
TRBV28	TRBJ2-1	TRBD2	-	CASSFPGTSVHSSYNEQFF	TGTGCCAGCAGTTTCCCCGGGACTAGCGTACACAGCTCCTACAATGAGCAGTTCTTC
TRBV4-2	TRBJ2-7	TRBD1	-	CASSQESTGSSEQYF	TGTGCCAGCAGCCAAGAATCGACAGGGTCCAGCGAGCAGTACTTC
TRBV18	TRBJ1-1	-	once	CASSPSAKEAFF	TGTGCCAGCTCCCCCAGTGCAAAAGAAGCTTTCTTT
TRBV6-5	TRBJ1-1	-	-	CASSRRQTNTEAFF	TGTGCCAGCAGCCGTCGACAGACGAACACTGAAGCTTTCTTT
TRBV29-1	TRBJ1-3	-	-	CSVVPGFEDTIYF	TGCAGCGTTGTTCCTGGGTTCGAGGACACCATATATTTT
TRBV5-1	TRBJ2-2	TRBD1	-	CASRSQGGSTGELFF	TGCGCCAGCAGATCACAGGGGGGTTCCACCGGGGAGCTGTTTTTT
TRBV11-1	TRBJ2-1	TRBD2	-	CASSPLAGRQFF	TGTGCCAGCAGCCCTCTAGCGGGGCGACAGTTCTTC
TRBV27	TRBJ1-2	TRBD1	-	CASSPLGQGVFGYTF	TGTGCCAGCAGTCCCTTAGGACAGGGGGTCTTTGGCTACACCTTC
TRBV10-3	TRBJ1-4	-	-	CAIRGGTNEKLFF	TGTGCCATTCGCGGGGGAACTAATGAAAAACTGTTTTTT
TRBV19	TRBJ2-7	TRBD1	-	CASSSGQGSFPYEQYF	TGTGCCAGTAGTTCGGGACAGGGGAGCTTTCCCTACGAGCAGTACTTC
TRBV3-1/TRBV3-2	TRBJ2-5	-	-	CASSQVMQGGPIQETQYF	TGTGCCAGCAGCCAAGTGATGCAGGGGGGCCCAATCCAAGAGACCCAGTACTTC
TRBV27	TRBJ1-2	-	-	CASSLVQGGGYTF	TGTGCCAGCAGTTTAGTCCAGGGAGGTGGCTACACCTTC
TRBV5-6	TRBJ2-1	-	-	CASSFRSYNEQFF	TGTGCCAGCAGCTTTCGCTCCTACAATGAGCAGTTCTTC
TRBV6-6	TRBJ2-7	-	-	CASSWEVTRGYEQYF	TGTGCCAGCAGCTGGGAAGTTACTCGGGGCTACGAGCAGTACTTC
TRBV29-1	TRBJ2-7	-	many	CSVEDGTYEQYF	TGCAGCGTTGAAGACGGGACCTACGAGCAGTACTTC
TRBV6-5	TRBJ1-5	-	-	CATTGTSNSNQPQHF	TGTGCCACCACGGGGACAAGCAATAGCAATCAGCCCCAGCATTTT
TRBV28	TRBJ2-5	TRBD2	-	CASSLPGTRQETQYF	TGTGCCAGCAGTTTGCCCGGGACTAGACAAGAGACCCAGTACTTC
TRBV2	TRBJ2-3	-	once	CASRSVRDTQYF	TGTGCCAGCAGGTCCGTCCGGGATACGCAGTATTTT
TRBV3-1/TRBV3-2	TRBJ1-2	-	few	CASSRSEGAYGYTF	TGTGCCAGCAGCCGATCCGAGGGTGCCTATGGCTACACCTTC
TRBV19	TRBJ2-1	TRBD2	-	CASSLAGSYNEQFF	TGTGCCAGTAGTCTAGCGGGGAGTTACAATGAGCAGTTCTTC
TRBV7-9	TRBJ2-3	TRBD2	-	CASSFTGGGAVDTQYF	TGTGCCAGCAGCTTTACCGGCGGGGGGGCGGTAGATACGCAGTATTTT
TRBV11-3	TRBJ1-1	-	-	CASSLLGNTEAFF	TGTGCCAGCAGCTTACTAGGAAACACTGAAGCTTTCTTT
TRBV6-5	TRBJ2-2	TRBD1	-	CASSYGTGWSGELFF	TGTGCCAGCAGTTACGGGACAGGGTGGTCCGGGGAGCTGTTTTTT
TRBV7-9	TRBJ1-1	-	-	CASSLRVGTEAFF	TGTGCCAGCAGCTTACGGGTTGGCACTGAAGCTTTCTTT
TRBV9	TRBJ2-4	-	-	CASSAGWGVKNIQYF	TGTGCCAGCAGCGCCGGTTGGGGCGTCAAAAACATTCAGTACTTC
TRBV27	TRBJ1-2	-	-	CASSWGEGDYGYTF	TGTGCCAGCAGTTGGGGGGAGGGCGACTATGGCTACACCTTC
TRBV9	TRBJ1-3	-	-	CASSVMEGSGNTIYF	TGTGCCAGCAGCGTAATGGAGGGGAGTGGAAACACCATATATTTT
TRBV6-1	TRBJ2-7	-	-	CASSGRAGDTPYEQYF	TGTGCCAGCAGTGGTCGTGCGGGCGATACTCCCTACGAGCAGTACTTC
TRBV7-2	TRBJ2-1	TRBD2	-	CASSLLGLASEQFF	TGTGCCAGCAGCTTATTAGGACTAGCTAGTGAGCAGTTCTTC
TRBV5-4	TRBJ2-7	TRBD1	few	CASSLGQGAYEQYF	TGTGCCAGCAGCTTGGGACAGGGGGCCTACGAGCAGTACTTC
TRBV20-1	TRBJ2-7	-	-	CSASRVYEQYF	TGCAGTGCTAGTCGTGTCTACGAGCAGTACTTC
TRBV5-1	TRBJ2-1	TRBD2	-	CASAHGLGRGYNEQFF	TGCGCCAGCGCTCACGGCCTCGGGAGGGGCTACAATGAGCAGTTCTTC
TRBV27	TRBJ2-3	-	-	CASSTPGLNRGDTQYF	TGTGCCAGCAGTACTCCCGGACTTAACCGGGGGGATACGCAGTATTTT
TRBV2	TRBJ2-2	TRBD2	-	CASSATSGNTGELFF	TGTGCCAGCAGTGCGACTAGCGGGAACACCGGGGAGCTGTTTTTT
TRBV28	TRBJ1-1	TRBD1	once	CASSLYRDRGPFF	TGTGCCAGCAGTTTATACCGGGACAGGGGACCTTTCTTT
TRBV29-1	TRBJ2-5	-	-	CSGDRSGTQYF	TGCAGCGGAGACAGGTCCGGGACCCAGTACTTC
TRBV10-3	TRBJ2-3	-	-	CAISEIADTQYF	TGTGCCATCAGTGAGATAGCAGATACGCAGTATTTT
TRBV27	TRBJ1-1	-	-	CASTRLQGNTEAFF	TGTGCCAGCACCCGGCTACAGGGGAACACTGAAGCTTTCTTT
TRBV5-8	TRBJ1-4	-	-	CASSFPSARLKLFF	TGTGCCAGCAGCTTCCCCTCCGCGAGGCTGAAACTGTTTTTT
TRBV9	TRBJ2-2	-	-	CASSVGGEMAGELFF	TGTGCCAGCAGCGTAGGGGGGGAGATGGCCGGGGAGCTGTTTTTT